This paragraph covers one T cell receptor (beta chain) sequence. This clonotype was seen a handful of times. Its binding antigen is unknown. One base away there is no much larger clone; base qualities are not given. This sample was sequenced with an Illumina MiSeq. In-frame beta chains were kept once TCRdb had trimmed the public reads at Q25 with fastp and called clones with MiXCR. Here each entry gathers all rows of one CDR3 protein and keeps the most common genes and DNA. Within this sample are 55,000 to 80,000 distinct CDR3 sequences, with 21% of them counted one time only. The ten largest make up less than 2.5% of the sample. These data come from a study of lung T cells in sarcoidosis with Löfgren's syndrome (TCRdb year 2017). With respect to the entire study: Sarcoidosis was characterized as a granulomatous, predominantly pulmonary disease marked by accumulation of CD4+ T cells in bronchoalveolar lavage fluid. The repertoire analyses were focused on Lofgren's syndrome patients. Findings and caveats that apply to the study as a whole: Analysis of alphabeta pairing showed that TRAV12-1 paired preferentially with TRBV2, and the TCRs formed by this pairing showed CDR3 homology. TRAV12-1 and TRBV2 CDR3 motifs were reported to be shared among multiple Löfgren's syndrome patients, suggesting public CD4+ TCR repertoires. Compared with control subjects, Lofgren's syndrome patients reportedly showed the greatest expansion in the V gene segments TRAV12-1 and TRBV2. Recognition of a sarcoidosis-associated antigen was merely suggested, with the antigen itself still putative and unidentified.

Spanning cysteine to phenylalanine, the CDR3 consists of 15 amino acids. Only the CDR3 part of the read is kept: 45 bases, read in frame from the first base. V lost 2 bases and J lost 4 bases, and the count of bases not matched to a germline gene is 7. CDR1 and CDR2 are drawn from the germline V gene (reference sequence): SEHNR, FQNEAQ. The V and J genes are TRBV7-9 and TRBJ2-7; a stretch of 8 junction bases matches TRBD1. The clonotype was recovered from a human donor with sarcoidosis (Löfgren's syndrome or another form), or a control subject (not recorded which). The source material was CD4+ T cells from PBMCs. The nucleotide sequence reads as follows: TGTGCCAGCAGCTTACGGTCAGGGGGCAATTACGAGCAGTACTTC. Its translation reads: CASSLRSGGNYEQYF.